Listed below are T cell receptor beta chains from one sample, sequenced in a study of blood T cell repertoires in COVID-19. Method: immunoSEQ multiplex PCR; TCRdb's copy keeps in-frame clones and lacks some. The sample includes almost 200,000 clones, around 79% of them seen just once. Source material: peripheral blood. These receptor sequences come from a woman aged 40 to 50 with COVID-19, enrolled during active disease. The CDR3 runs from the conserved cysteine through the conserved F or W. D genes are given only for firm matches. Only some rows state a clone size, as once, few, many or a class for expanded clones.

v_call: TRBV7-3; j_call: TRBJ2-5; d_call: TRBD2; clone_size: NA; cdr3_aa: CASSASGTSGGKTQYF; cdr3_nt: TGTGCCAGCAGCGCCTCCGGGACTAGCGGGGGAAAGACCCAGTACTTC
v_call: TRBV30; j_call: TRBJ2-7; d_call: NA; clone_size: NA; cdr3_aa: CAWSPIYEQYF; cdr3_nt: TGTGCCTGGAGTCCAATCTACGAGCAGTACTTC
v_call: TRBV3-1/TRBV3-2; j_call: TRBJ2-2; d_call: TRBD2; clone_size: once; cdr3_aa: CASSPGKSGRGGELFF; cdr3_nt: TGTGCCAGCTCCCCGGGGAAGAGCGGGAGAGGCGGGGAGCTGTTTTTT
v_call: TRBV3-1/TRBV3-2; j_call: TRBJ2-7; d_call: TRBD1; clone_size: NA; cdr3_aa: CASSSQTTGVEQYF; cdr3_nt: TGTGCCAGCAGCTCTCAAACGACAGGGGTCGAGCAGTACTTC
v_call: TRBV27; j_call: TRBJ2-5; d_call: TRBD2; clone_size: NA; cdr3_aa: CASSPGTSGQETQYF; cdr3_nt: TGTGCCAGCAGTCCAGGGACTAGCGGGCAGGAGACCCAGTACTTC
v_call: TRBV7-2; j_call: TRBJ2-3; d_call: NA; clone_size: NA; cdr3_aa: CASSFSDTADGTQYF; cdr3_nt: TGTGCCAGCAGCTTTTCGGACACGGCTGATGGTACGCAGTATTTT
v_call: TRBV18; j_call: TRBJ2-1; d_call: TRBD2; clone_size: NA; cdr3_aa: CASSPSGGAGNEQFF; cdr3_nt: TGTGCCAGCTCACCGAGCGGGGGGGCTGGGAATGAGCAGTTCTTC
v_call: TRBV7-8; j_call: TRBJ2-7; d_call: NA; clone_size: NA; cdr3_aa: CASSLHLGEQYF; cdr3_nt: TGTGCCAGCAGCCTCCATCTAGGCGAGCAGTACTTC
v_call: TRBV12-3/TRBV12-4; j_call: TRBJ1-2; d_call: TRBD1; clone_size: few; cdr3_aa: CASSFLQGVGYTF; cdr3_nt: TGTGCCAGCAGTTTTCTACAGGGGGTAGGCTACACCTTC
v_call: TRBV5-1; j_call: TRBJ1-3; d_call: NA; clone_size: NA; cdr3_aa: CASSITGTGNTIYF; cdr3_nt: TGCGCCAGCAGCATCACAGGGACTGGAAACACCATATATTTT
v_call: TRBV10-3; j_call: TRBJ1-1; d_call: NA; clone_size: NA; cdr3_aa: CAISEFGDGTEAFF; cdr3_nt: TGTGCCATCAGTGAGTTTGGCGACGGGACTGAAGCTTTCTTT
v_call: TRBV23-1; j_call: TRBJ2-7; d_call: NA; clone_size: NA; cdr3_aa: CASSLRKPLYEQYF; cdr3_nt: TGCGCCAGCAGTCTCAGAAAACCCCTTTACGAGCAGTACTTC
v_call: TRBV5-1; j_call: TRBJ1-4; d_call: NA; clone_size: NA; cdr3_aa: CASSQGAVGFNEKLFF; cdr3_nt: TGCGCCAGCAGCCAGGGTGCGGTAGGTTTTAATGAAAAACTGTTTTTT
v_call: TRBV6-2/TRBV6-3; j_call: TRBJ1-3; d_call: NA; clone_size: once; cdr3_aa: CASSLNRVSGNTIYF; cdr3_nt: TGTGCCAGCAGTTTGAACAGGGTCTCTGGAAACACCATATATTTT
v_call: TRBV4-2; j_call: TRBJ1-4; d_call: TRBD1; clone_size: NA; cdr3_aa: CASGGDRGNEKLFF; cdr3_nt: TGTGCCAGCGGGGGGGACAGGGGGAATGAAAAACTGTTTTTT